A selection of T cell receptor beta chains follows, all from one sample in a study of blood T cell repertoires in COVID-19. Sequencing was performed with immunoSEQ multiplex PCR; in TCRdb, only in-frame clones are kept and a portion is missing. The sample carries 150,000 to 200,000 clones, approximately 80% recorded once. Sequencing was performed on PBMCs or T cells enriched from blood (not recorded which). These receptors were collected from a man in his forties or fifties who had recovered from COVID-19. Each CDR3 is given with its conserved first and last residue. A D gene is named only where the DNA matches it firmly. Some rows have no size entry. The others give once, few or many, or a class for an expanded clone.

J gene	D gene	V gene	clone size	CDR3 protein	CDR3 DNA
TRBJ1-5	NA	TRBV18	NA	CASSQLGGGGGDQPQHF	TGTGCCAGCTCTCAACTCGGGGGAGGGGGTGGAGATCAGCCCCAGCATTTT
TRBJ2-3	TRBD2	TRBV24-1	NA	CATSEHRLAGVTDTQYF	TGTGCCACCAGTGAGCATCGACTAGCGGGGGTTACAGATACGCAGTATTTT
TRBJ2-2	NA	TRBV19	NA	CASSIYHEAGELFF	TGTGCCAGTAGTATATATCACGAGGCCGGGGAGCTGTTTTTT
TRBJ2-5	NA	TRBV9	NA	CASSVPGFETQYF	TGTGCCAGCAGCGTACCGGGGTTCGAGACCCAGTACTTC
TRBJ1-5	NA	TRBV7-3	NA	CASSLQGSSQPQHF	TGTGCCAGCAGCTTGCAGGGGAGTAGTCAGCCCCAGCATTTT
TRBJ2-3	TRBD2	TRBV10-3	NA	CAISGLAGAGTDTQYF	TGTGCCATCAGTGGGCTAGCGGGGGCTGGCACAGATACGCAGTATTTT
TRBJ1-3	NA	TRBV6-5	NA	CASGRIGNTIYF	TGTGCCAGCGGCCGTATCGGAAACACCATATATTTT
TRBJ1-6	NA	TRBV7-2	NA	CASSTIRVSNSPLHF	TGTGCCAGCAGCACCATCCGGGTCTCTAATTCACCCCTCCACTTT
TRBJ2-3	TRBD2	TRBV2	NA	CASSGTSGVTDTQYF	TGTGCCAGCAGTGGGACTAGCGGGGTTACAGATACGCAGTATTTT
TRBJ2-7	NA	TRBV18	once	CASSLPPGLTLGEQYF	TGTGCCAGCTCACTACCACCGGGACTTACCCTTGGGGAGCAGTACTTC
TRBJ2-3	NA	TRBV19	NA	CASRGSGTDTQYF	TGTGCCTCAAGGGGAAGCGGCACAGATACGCAGTATTTT
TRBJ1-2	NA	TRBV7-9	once	CASSSVGPLGYTF	TGTGCCAGCAGCAGCGTGGGTCCCTTGGGCTACACCTTC
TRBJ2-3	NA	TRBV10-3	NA	CAISGAEGRITDTQYF	TGTGCCATCAGTGGGGCGGAGGGGCGCATCACAGATACGCAGTATTTT
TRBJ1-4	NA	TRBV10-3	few	CAISESTGSGEKLFF	TGTGCCATCAGTGAGTCAACAGGCTCGGGTGAAAAACTGTTTTTT
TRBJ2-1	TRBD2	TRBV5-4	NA	CASNMGLAGFNEQFF	TGTGCCAGCAACATGGGACTAGCGGGGTTTAATGAGCAGTTCTTC
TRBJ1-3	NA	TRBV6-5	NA	CASSAGAPPNTIYF	TGTGCCAGCAGCGCAGGGGCCCCACCGAACACCATATATTTT
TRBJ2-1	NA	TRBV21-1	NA	CASSKDGTGFLSVTYNEQFF	TGTGCCAGCAGCAAAGACGGGACAGGGTTTCTTTCCGTGACCTACAATGAGCAGTTCTTC
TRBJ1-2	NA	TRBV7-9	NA	CASSQQGNYGYTF	TGTGCCAGCAGCCAACAGGGCAACTATGGCTACACCTTC
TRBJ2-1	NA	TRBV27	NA	CATSESGYEQFF	TGTGCCACGTCAGAATCGGGGTACGAGCAGTTCTTC
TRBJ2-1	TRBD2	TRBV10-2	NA	CASSVTLAGVAGEQFF	TGCGCCAGCAGTGTCACGCTAGCGGGGGTAGCTGGTGAGCAGTTCTTC
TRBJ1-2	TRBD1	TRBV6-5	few	CASRGTGGDYGYTF	TGTGCCAGCAGAGGGACAGGGGGCGACTATGGCTACACCTTC
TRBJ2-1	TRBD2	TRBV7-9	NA	CASSLPRVGASGVEQFF	TGTGCCAGCAGCTTACCCAGGGTTGGGGCTAGCGGGGTTGAGCAGTTCTTC
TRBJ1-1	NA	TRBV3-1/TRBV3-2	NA	CASSQDLQDPRSAFF	TGTGCCAGCAGCCAAGACCTACAGGACCCCAGGTCGGCTTTCTTT
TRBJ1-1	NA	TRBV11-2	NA	CASSLVRGNTEAFF	TGTGCCAGCAGCTTAGTCCGGGGAAACACTGAAGCTTTCTTT
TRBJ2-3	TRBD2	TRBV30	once	CAWSLAVADTQYF	TGTGCCTGGAGCCTAGCGGTTGCAGATACGCAGTATTTT
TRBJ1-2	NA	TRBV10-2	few	CASSEWEASRTTNYGYTF	TGCGCCAGCAGTGAGTGGGAGGCCAGCCGAACGACTAACTATGGCTACACCTTC
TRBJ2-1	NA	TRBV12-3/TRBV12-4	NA	CASSPLRHEQFF	TGTGCCAGCAGCCCTTTGAGGCATGAGCAGTTCTTC
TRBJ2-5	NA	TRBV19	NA	CASSQPTAQETQYF	TGTGCCAGTAGTCAACCGACAGCTCAAGAGACCCAGTACTTC
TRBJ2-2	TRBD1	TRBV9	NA	CASSPRTGFPGELFF	TGTGCCAGCAGCCCCCGGACAGGGTTCCCCGGGGAGCTGTTTTTT
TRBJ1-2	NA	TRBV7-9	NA	CASSLVGGYGYTF	TGTGCCAGCAGCTTAGTAGGGGGTTATGGCTACACCTTC
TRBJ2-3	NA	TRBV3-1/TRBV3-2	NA	CASSQEVLERQYF	TGTGCCAGCAGCCAAGAGGTTCTAGAACGGCAGTATTTT
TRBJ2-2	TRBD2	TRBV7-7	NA	CASSPLAGGNTGELFF	TGTGCCAGCAGCCCTCTAGCGGGGGGTAACACCGGGGAGCTGTTTTTT
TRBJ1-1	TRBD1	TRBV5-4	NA	CASGNRGHNPEAFF	TGTGCCAGCGGGAACAGGGGGCATAACCCTGAAGCTTTCTTT
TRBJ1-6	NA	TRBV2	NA	CASKEGQPYNSPLHF	TGTGCCAGCAAAGAAGGACAACCGTATAATTCACCCCTCCACTTT
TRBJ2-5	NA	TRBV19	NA	CASSQHIQGIETQYF	TGTGCCAGTAGCCAACATATACAGGGTATAGAGACCCAGTACTTC
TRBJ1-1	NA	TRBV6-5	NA	CASAGRGAQQTEAFF	TGTGCCAGCGCCGGTCGGGGGGCGCAACAAACTGAAGCTTTCTTT
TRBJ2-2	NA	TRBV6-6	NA	CASRRPPGNTGELFF	TGTGCCAGCAGAAGACCCCCGGGGAACACCGGGGAGCTGTTTTTT
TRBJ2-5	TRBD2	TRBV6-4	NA	CASWTSRLSTQETQYF	TGTGCCAGCTGGACTAGCCGACTTTCTACCCAAGAGACCCAGTACTTC
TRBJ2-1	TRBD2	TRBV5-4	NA	CASSSGTSGGRMPNEQFF	TGTGCCAGCAGCTCCGGGACTAGCGGGGGGCGGATGCCCAATGAGCAGTTCTTC
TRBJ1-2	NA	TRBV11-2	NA	CASRLSGGRVYGYTF	TGTGCCAGCAGACTCTCGGGGGGCAGGGTCTATGGCTACACCTTC
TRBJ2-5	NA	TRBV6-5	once	CASSPQGIKRTQYF	TGTGCCAGCAGTCCGCAGGGGATTAAGAGAACCCAGTACTTC
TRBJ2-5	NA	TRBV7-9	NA	CASSLSQAHPWWYF	TGTGCCAGCAGCTTATCCCAGGCCCACCCCTGGTGGTACTTC
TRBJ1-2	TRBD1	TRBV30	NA	CAWSEGQSGYTF	TGTGCCTGGAGCGAGGGACAGTCGGGCTACACCTTC
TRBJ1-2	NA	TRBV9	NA	CASTQPGGDGYTF	TGTGCCAGCACCCAACCGGGGGGAGACGGCTACACCTTC
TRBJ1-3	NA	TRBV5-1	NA	CASSLADSGSPSGNTIYF	TGCGCCAGCAGCTTGGCCGATTCCGGGAGTCCCTCTGGAAACACCATATATTTT
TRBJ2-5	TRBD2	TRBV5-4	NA	CASSPGGRLAGGRETQYF	TGTGCCAGCAGCCCAGGAGGTCGGCTAGCGGGGGGCAGGGAGACCCAGTACTTC
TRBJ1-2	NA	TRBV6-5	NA	CASSYSLQRAGYGYTF	TGTGCCAGCAGTTACTCGCTACAGAGGGCTGGCTATGGCTACACCTTC
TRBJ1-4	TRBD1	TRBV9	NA	CASSSGTGGARSNEKLFF	TGTGCCAGCAGCTCAGGGACAGGGGGCGCTCGGAGTAATGAAAAACTGTTTTTT
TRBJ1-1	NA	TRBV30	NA	CAGQRPGTLNTEAFF	TGTGCCGGACAAAGGCCCGGGACATTGAACACTGAAGCTTTCTTT
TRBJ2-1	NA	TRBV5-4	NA	CASSLGGAGTYNEQFF	TGTGCCAGCAGCTTGGGTGGGGCAGGCACCTACAATGAGCAGTTCTTC
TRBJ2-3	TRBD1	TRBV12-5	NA	CASGLGQGPDTQYF	TGTGCTAGTGGTTTGGGACAGGGACCAGATACGCAGTATTTT
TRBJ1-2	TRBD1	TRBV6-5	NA	CASSSDRNYYGYTF	TGTGCCAGCAGTTCGGACAGGAATTACTATGGCTACACCTTC
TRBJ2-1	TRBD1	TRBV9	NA	CASSVGDRPFQFF	TGTGCCAGCAGCGTAGGGGACAGACCCTTCCAGTTCTTC
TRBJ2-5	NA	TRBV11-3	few	CASSLGGQETQYF	TGTGCCAGCAGCTTAGGCGGCCAAGAGACCCAGTACTTC
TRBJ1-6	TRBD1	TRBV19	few	CASCPRTGLNSPLHF	TGTGCCAGCTGCCCCCGGACAGGGTTAAATTCACCCCTCCACTTT
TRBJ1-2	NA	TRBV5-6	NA	CASKRQGWGGYTF	TGTGCCAGCAAACGGCAGGGCTGGGGCGGCTACACCTTC
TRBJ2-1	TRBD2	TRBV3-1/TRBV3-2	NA	CASSQGLAGGIFDEQFF	TGTGCCAGCAGCCAAGGACTAGCGGGGGGGATCTTCGATGAGCAGTTCTTC
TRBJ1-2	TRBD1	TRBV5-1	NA	CASSPSGQEGYTF	TGCGCCAGCAGCCCTTCCGGACAGGAAGGCTACACCTTC
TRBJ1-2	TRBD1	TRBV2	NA	CASGQGGYGYTF	TGTGCCAGTGGACAGGGAGGTTATGGCTACACCTTC
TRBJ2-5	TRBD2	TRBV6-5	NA	CASRSGTSGERTQYF	TGTGCCAGCAGATCCGGGACTAGCGGGGAGAGGACCCAGTACTTC